The entry that follows covers one T cell receptor (beta chain) sequence. This entry belongs to a study of OX40 agonist ivuxolimab in advanced cancers. Germline V gene sequence: CDR1 SGHAT, CDR2 FQNNGV. The V and J ends lost 4 bases and 3 bases, in that order; junction bases with no gene match: 10. The CDR3 spans 16 residues. Some clones are missing from TCRdb's copy, which holds only in-frame ones; the method was immunoSEQ multiplex PCR. The data show some 44,000 clones, with 80% seen just once and around 5.1% held by the top ten. The genes are TRBV11-2 and TRBJ2-3; 7 nucleotides line up with TRBD2. Sequences were derived from CD4+ or CD8+ T cells sorted from blood, sampled in a trial of the OX40 agonist ivuxolimab. The origin of this receptor is an adult with an advanced solid tumor such as melanoma, head and neck, liver or kidney cancer. The chain's CDR3 is CASSSPSGSGTDTQYF. The DNA of the CDR3 is TGTGCCAGCAGCTCCCCTAGCGGAAGTGGGACAGATACGCAGTATTTT.